There are many counts of the clone carrying this T cell receptor beta chain. Its antigen is unknown. The CDR3 is made up of 14 amino acids. In germline, CDR1 is SGHTS, CDR2 YDEGEE. The ends were cut back, 0 bases at V and 4 bases at J, with 10 bases in the middle. MiXCR, applied by TCRdb to the 5' RACE reads, yields one record per CDR3 protein. This sample yields 250,000 to 350,000 distinct CDR3 sequences, of which around 4.5% are seen a single time; roughly a fifth belongs to the top ten. This sample stems from a study of T cells after yellow fever vaccination. Study summary: Where fractions had low cell numbers, libraries were prepared from them with the SMART-Seq v4 Ultra Low Input RNA kit.

Whole-study findings and limits: The study noted that FACS-sorted repertoires could contain abundant clonotypes contaminating from the bulk population.

The sample in question was PBMCs, obtained 15 days after the yellow fever booster vaccination. This chain connects TRBV5-8 to TRBJ1-1; D possibly corresponds to TRBD1 (6 bases). The source is a man aged 18 to 35 who received the YFV17D yellow fever vaccine. The CDR3 spells CASSLDRVGTEAFF. CDR3 coding DNA: TGTGCCAGCAGCTTGGACAGGGTAGGCACTGAAGCTTTCTTT.